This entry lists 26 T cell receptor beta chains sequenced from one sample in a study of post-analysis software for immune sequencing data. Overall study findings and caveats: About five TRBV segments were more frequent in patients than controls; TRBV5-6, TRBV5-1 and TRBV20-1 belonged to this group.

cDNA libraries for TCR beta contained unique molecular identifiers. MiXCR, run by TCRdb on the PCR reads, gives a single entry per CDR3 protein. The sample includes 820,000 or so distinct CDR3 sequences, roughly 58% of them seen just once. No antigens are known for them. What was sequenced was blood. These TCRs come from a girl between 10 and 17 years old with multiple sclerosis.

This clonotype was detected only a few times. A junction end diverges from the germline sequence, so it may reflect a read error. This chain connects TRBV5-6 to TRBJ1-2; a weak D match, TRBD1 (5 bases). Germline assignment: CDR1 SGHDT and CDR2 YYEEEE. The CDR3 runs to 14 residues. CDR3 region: CACSLGTNTGGYTF. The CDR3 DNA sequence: TGTGCCTGCAGCCTAGGGACCAATACTGGGGGCTACACCTTC.

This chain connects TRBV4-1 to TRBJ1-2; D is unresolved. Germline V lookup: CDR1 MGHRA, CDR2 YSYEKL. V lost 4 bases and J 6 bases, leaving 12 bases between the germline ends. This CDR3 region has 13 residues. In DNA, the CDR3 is TGCGCCAGCAGCCCTTTCGCTCGGGATGGCTACACCTTC. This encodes CASSPFARDGYTF.

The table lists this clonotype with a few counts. Here the CDR3 DNA reads TGTGCCAGCAAGGTCCGGGATAGCACAGATACGCAGTATTTT. Translated: CASKVRDSTDTQYF. This chain links TRBV7-2 with TRBJ2-3; possibly TRBD2 for D (5 bases). The CDR3 is 14 residues long. Germline V gene sequence: CDR1 SGHTA, CDR2 FQGNSA. Trimming removed 7 bases at V and 0 bases at J, with 11 bases between.

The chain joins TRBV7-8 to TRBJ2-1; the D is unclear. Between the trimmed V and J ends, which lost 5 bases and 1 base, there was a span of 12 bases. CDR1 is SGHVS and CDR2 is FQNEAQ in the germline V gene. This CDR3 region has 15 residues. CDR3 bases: TGTGCCAGCAGCCATCGTTTTAGTTCCTACAATGAGCAGTTCTTC. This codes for CASSHRFSSYNEQFF.

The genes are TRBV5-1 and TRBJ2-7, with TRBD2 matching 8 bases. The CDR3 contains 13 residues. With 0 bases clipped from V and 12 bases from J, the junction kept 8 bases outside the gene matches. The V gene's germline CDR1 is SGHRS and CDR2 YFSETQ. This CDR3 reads CASSLERGSLLYF. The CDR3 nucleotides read TGCGCCAGCAGCTTGGAGCGGGGGTCCCTTTTGTACTTC.

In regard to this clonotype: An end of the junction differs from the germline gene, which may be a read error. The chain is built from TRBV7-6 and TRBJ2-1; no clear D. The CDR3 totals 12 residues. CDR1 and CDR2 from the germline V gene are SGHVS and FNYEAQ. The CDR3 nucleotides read TGTGCCAGCAGTAGAAGTCGTGATGAGCAGGTCTTC. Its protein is CASSRSRDEQVF.

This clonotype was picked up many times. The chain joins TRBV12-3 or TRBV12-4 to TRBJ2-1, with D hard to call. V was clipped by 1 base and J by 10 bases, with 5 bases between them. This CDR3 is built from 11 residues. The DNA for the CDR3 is TGTGCCAGCAGTTTAGGTGGGGAGCAGTTCTTC. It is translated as CASSLGGEQFF.

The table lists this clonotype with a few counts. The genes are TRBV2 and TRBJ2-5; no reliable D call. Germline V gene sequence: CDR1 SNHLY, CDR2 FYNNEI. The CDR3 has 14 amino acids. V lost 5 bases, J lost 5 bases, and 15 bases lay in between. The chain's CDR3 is CASSSRALGETQYF. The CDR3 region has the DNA TGTGCCAGCAGTTCTCGGGCCTTAGGGGAGACCCAGTACTTC.

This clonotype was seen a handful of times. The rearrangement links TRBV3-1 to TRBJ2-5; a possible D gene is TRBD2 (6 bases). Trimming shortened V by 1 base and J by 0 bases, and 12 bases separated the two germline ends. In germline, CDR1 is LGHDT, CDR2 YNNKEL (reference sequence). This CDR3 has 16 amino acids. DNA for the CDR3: TGTGCCAGCAGCCAAGGGGTCGGGGGATACCAAGAGACCCAGTACTTC. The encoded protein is CASSQGVGGYQETQYF.

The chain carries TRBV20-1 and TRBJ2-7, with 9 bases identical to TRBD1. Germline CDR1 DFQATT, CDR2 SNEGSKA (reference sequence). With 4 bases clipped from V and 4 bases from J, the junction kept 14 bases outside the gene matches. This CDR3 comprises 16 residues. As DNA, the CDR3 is TGCAGTGCTACTACGATCCGGGACAGGGAAGGTTACGAGCAGTACTTC. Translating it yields CSATTIRDREGYEQYF.

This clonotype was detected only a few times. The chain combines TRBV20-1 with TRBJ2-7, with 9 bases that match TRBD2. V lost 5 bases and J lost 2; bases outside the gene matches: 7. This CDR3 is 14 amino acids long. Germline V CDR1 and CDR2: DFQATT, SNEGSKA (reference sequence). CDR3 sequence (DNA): TGCAGTGCTTTCCTAGCGGGGAACCCCTACGAGCAGTACTTC. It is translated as CSAFLAGNPYEQYF.

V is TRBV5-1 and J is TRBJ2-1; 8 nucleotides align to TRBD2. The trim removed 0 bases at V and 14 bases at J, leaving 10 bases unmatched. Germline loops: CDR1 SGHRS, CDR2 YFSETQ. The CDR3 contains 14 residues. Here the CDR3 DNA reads TGCGCCAGCAGCTTGGGCCCAGCGGGGGAGATTGAGTTCTTC. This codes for CASSLGPAGEIEFF.

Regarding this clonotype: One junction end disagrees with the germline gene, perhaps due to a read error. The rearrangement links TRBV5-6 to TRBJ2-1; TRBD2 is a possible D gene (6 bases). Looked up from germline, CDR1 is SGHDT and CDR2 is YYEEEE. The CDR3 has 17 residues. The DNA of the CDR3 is TGTGCCAGCAGCGAGGACGGGACTCCTAATTCCTACAATGAGCGGTTCTTC. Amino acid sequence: CASSEDGTPNSYNERFF. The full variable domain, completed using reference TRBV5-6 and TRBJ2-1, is DAGVTQSPTHLIKTRGQQVTLRCSPKSGHDTVSWYQQALGQGPQFIFQYYEEEERQRGNFPDRFSGHQFPNYSSELNVNALLLGDSALYLCASSEDGTPNSYNERFFGPGTRLTVL.

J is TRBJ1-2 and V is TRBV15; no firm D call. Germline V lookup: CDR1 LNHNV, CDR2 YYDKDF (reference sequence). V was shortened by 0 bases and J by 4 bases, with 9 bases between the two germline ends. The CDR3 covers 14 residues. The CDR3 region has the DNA TGTGCCACCAGCAGAGAACTCCCGGGCTATGGCTACACCTTC. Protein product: CATSRELPGYGYTF.

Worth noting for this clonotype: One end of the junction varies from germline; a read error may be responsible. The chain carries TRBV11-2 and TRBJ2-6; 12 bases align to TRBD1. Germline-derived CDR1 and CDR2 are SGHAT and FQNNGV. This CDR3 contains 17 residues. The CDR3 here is CASSFGTGGSGANVRTF. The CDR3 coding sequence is TGTGCCAGCAGCTTCGGGACAGGGGGCTCTGGGGCCAACGTCCGGACTTTC.

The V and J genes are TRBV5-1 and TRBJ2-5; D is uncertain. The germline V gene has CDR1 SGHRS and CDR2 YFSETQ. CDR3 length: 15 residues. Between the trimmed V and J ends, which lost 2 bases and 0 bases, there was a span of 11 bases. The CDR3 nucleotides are TGCGCCAGCAGCTTAGAACAACCGTACCAAGAGACCCAGTACTTC. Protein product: CASSLEQPYQETQYF.

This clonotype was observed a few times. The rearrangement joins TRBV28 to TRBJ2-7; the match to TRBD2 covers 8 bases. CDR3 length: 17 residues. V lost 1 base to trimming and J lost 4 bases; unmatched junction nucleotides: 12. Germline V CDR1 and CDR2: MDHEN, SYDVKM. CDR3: CASSLFAGGSLGYEQYF. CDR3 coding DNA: TGTGCCAGCAGTTTATTTGCGGGGGGCTCCCTCGGGTACGAGCAGTACTTC.

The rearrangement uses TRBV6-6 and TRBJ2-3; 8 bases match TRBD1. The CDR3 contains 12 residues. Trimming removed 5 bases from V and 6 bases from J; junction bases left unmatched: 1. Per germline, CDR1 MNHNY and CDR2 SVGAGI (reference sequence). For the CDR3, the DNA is TGTGCCAGCAGTCGGGACAGGGATACGCAGTATTTT. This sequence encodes CASSRDRDTQYF.

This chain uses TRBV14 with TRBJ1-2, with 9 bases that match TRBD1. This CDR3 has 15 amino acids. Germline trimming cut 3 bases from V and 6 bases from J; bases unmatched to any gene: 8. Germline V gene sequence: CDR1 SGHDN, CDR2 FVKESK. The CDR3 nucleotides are TGTGCCAGCAGCCACCCGACAGGGGGTTGGGATGGCTACACCTTC. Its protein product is CASSHPTGGWDGYTF.

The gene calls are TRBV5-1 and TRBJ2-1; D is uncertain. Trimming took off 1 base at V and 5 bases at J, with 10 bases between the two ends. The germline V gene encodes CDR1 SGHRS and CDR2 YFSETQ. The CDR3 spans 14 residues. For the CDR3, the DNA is TGCGCCAGCAGCTTGACGAGATATGACAATGAGCAGTTCTTC. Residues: CASSLTRYDNEQFF.

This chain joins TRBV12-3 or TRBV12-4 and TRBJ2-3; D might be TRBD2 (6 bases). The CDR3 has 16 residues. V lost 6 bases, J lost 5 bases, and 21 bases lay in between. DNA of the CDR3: TGTGCCAGCAGCCCCGGTGGGGGGAGTTTGAAAGATACGCAGTATTTT. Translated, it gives CASSPGGGSLKDTQYF.

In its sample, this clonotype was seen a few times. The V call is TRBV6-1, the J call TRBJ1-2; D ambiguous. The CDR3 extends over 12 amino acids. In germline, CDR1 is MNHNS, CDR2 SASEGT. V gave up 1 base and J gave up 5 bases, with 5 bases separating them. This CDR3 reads CASSEGVYGYTF. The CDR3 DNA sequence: TGTGCCAGCAGTGAAGGCGTGTATGGCTACACCTTC.

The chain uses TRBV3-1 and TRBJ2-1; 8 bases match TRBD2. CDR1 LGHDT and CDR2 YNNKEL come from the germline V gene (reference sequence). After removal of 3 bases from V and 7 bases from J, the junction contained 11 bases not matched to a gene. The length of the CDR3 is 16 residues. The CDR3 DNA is TGTGCCAGCAGCCATCTCTCGGGACTAGTTCGAAATGAGCAGTTCTTC. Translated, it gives CASSHLSGLVRNEQFF.

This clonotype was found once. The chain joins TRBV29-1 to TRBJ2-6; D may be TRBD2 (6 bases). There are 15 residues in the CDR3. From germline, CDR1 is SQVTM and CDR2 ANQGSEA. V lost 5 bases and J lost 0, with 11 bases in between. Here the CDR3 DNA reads TGCAGCGTTCCAGGGCGGGACTCTGGGGCCAACGTCCTGACTTTC. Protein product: CSVPGRDSGANVLTF.

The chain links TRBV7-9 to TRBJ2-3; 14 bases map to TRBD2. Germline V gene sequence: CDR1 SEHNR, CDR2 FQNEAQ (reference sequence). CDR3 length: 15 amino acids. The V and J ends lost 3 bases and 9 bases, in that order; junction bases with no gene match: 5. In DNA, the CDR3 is TGTGCCAGCAGCTTGTCGGGACTAGCGGGGGAAACGCAGTATTTT. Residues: CASSLSGLAGETQYF.

Written as DNA, the CDR3 is TGTGCCAGCAGTTTTGGAGAGCTATCCCAGCATTTT. It specifies CASSFGELSQHF. The chain carries TRBV12-3 or TRBV12-4 and TRBJ1-5, with D uncertain. Trimming removed 3 bases from V and 11 bases from J, with 11 bases in between. This CDR3 is built from 12 residues.